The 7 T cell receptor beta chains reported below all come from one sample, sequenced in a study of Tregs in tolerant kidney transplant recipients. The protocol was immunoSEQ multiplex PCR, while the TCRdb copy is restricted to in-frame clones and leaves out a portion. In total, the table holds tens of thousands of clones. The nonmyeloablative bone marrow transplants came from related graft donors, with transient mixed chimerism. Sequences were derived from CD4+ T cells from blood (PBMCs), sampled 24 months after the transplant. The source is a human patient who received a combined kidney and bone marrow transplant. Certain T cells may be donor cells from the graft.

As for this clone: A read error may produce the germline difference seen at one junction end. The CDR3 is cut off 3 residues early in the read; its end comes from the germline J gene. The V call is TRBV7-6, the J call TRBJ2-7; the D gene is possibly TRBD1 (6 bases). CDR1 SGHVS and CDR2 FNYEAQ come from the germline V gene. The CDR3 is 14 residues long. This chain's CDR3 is CASSPMTGSFEQYF. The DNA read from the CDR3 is TGTGCCAGCAGCCCGATGACAGGTTCCTTCGAG.

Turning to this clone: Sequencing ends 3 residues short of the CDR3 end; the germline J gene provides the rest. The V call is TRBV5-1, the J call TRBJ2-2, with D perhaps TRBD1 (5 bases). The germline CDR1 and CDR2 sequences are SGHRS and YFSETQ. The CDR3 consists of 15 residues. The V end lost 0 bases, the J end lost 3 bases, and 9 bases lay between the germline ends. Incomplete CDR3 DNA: TGCGCCAGCAGCTTGGAAGGACAACACACCGGGGAG. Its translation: CASSLEGQHTGE. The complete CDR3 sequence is CASSLEGQHTGELFF. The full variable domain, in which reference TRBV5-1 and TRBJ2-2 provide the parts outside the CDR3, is KAGVTQTPRYLIKTRGQQVTLSCSPISGHRSVSWYQQTPGQGLQFLFEYFSETQRNKGNFPGRFSGRQFSNSRSEMNVSTLELGDSALYLCASSLEGQHTGELFFGEGSRLTVL.

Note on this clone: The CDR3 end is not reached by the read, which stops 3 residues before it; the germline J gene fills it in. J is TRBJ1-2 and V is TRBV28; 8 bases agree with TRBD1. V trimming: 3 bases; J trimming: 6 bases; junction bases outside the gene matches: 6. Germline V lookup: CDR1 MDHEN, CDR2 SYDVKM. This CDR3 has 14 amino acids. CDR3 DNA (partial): TGTGCCAGCAGTTTGCCAGGGGGCTCTCATGGC. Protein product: CASSLPGGSHG. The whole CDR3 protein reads CASSLPGGSHGYTF.

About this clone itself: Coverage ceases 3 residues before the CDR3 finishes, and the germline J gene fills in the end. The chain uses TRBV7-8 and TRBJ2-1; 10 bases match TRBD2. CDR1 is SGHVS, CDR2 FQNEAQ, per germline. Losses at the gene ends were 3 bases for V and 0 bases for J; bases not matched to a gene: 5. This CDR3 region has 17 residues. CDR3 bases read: TGTGCCAGCAGCTTCATAGCGGGAGGTCTCTCCTACAATGAG. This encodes CASSFIAGGLSYNE. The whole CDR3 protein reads CASSFIAGGLSYNEQFF.

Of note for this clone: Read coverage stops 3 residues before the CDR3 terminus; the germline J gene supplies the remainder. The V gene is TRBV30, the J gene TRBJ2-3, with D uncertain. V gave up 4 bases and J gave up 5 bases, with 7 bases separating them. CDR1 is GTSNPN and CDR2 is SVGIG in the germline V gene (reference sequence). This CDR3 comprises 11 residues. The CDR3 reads CAWTSGDTQYF. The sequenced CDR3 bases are TGTGCCTGGACCTCCGGAGATACG.

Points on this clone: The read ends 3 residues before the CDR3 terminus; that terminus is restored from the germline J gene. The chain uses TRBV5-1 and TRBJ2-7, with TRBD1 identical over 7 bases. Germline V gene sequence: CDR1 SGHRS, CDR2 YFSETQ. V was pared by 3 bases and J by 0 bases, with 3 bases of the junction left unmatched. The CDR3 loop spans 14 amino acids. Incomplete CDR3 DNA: TGCGCCAGCAGCTACGGGACAGACTCCTACGAG. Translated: CASSYGTDSYE. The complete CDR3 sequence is CASSYGTDSYEQYF.

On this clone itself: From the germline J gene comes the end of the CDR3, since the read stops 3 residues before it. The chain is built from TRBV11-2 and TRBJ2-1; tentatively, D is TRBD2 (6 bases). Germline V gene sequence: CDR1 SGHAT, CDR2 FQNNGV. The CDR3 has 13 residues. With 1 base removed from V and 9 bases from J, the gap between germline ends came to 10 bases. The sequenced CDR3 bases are TGTGCCAGCAGCTTAGGAAGGGGACTTGAG. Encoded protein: CASSLGRGLE. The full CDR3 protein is CASSLGRGLEQFF. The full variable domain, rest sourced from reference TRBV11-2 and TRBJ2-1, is EAGVAQSPRYKIIEKRQSVAFWCNPISGHATLYWYQQILGQGPKLLIQFQNNGVVDDSQLPKDRFSAERLKGVDSTLKIQPAKLEDSAVYLCASSLGRGLEQFFGPGTRLTVL.